This record concerns one T cell receptor (beta chain) sequence. The record originates from a study of OX40 agonist ivuxolimab in advanced cancers. Across the whole study: Patients received the agonistic anti-OX40 (CD134) antibody ivuxolimab.

The CDR3 covers 14 residues. CDR1 is SEHNR, CDR2 FQNEAQ, per germline (reference sequence). V gave up 11 bases and J gave up 3 bases; unmatched junction bases: 9. Here immunoSEQ multiplex PCR was the method, and the copy in TCRdb shows in-frame clones only, minus some. The sample has about 96,000 clones; about nine tenths are singletons. Sequenced material: CD4+ or CD8+ T cells sorted from blood, taken in a trial of the OX40 agonist ivuxolimab. The chain combines TRBV7-9 with TRBJ2-2, with TRBD1 identical over 7 bases. The sequence derives from an adult with an advanced solid tumor such as melanoma, head and neck, liver or kidney cancer. The chain's CDR3 is CAPSGTVDTGELFF. The CDR3 coding sequence is TGTGCCCCTTCCGGGACAGTGGACACCGGGGAGCTGTTTTTT.